The entry below describes one T cell receptor beta chain. The data derive from a study of blood T cell repertoires in COVID-19. The protocol was immunoSEQ multiplex PCR, while the TCRdb copy is restricted to in-frame clones and leaves out a portion. The sample yields 250,000 to 300,000 clones, approximately 90% seen once. The V segment lost 4 bases and the J segment 6 bases; nucleotides outside the gene matches: 5. Germline V CDR1 and CDR2: LGHNA, YNFKEQ. CDR3 length: 14 amino acids. The sequencing sample was made of peripheral blood. The chain employs TRBV4-2 and TRBJ1-5; 8 bases fit TRBD1. This receptor was identified in a woman in her twenties or thirties with COVID-19, enrolled during active disease. In nucleotides, the CDR3 is TGTGCCAGCAGCCGCGGACAGGGAGCTCAGCCCCAGCATTTT. Amino acids: CASSRGQGAQPQHF.